The 12 T cell receptor beta chains below were found in one sample sequenced in a study of shared clonotypes between healthy human individuals. The table came from immunoSEQ multiplex PCR; TCRdb's copy has only in-frame clones and leaves some out. This sample carries some 2.4 million clones, 80% to 95% of them seen once, and the ten largest clones take about 0.39%. The sequencing sample was made of naive CD4+ T cells from PBMCs. Subset indicated: CD45RA+ positively selected. The receptors come from a man aged 18-30 years in good health. Some clones in this sample may be carry-over from other donors' samples.

The J gene is TRBJ1-3, the V gene TRBV14; D is unresolved. The CDR3 loop spans 11 amino acids. V lost 2 bases, J lost 8 bases, and 4 bases lay in between. Germline CDR1 reads SGHDN; CDR2 reads FVKESK. The CDR3: CASSQRDTIYF. CDR3 in DNA: TGTGCCAGCAGCCAAAGGGACACCATATATTTT.

The chain has TRBV28 and TRBJ2-4; D unresolved. V lost 5 bases to trimming and J lost 0 bases, with 11 bases between them. Looked up from germline, CDR1 is MDHEN and CDR2 is SYDVKM. The CDR3 runs 15 residues. The CDR3 is CASSPRTLAKNIQYF. The CDR3 DNA sequence: TGTGCCAGCAGTCCTAGAACTTTAGCCAAAAACATTCAGTACTTC.

The genes are TRBV5-1 and TRBJ2-7; no clear D gene. CDR3 size: 13 residues. The germline V gene encodes CDR1 SGHRS and CDR2 YFSETQ. Trimming left V 0 bases short and J 6 bases short, with 10 bases between. The CDR3 coding sequence is TGCGCCAGCAGCTTGGGTGGTAGCTCCGAGCAGTACTTC. Encoded protein: CASSLGGSSEQYF.

The V and J genes are TRBV30 and TRBJ2-5; the D gene could be TRBD1 or TRBD2 (5 bases each). The CDR3 sequence is 13 residues long. Trimming removed 0 bases from V and 5 bases from J, with 10 bases in between. The V gene's germline CDR1 is GTSNPN and CDR2 SVGIG (reference sequence). DNA for the CDR3: TGTGCCTGGAGTGTTGGCAGGGAGGAGACCCAGTACTTC. Amino acid sequence: CAWSVGREETQYF.

V and J are TRBV19 and TRBJ1-1, with 8 bases matching TRBD1. CDR1 and CDR2 (germline): LNHDA, SQIVND (reference sequence). Unmatched junction bases numbered 10, after V lost 7 bases and J lost 0 bases. The CDR3 has 16 amino acids. This chain's CDR3 is CASKWQGAQMNTEAFF. The CDR3 nucleotides are TGTGCCAGTAAGTGGCAGGGGGCCCAGATGAACACTGAAGCTTTCTTT.

The chain is built from TRBV5-1 and TRBJ2-3, with 8 bases identical to TRBD2. The CDR3 is 17 residues long. V lost 0 bases and J lost 4; bases outside the gene matches: 10. Per germline, CDR1 SGHRS and CDR2 YFSETQ. The CDR3 loop is CASSLEVGAGVADTQYF. The CDR3 region has the DNA TGCGCCAGCAGCTTGGAGGTGGGAGCGGGAGTGGCAGATACGCAGTATTTT.

The chain has TRBV14 and TRBJ2-6; D unclear. This CDR3 region has 15 residues. V dropped 4 bases and J dropped 4 bases, with 11 bases sitting between them. Germline CDR1 SGHDN, CDR2 FVKESK. Written as DNA, the CDR3 is TGTGCCAGCAGCCGCCCTCTTGGGGGGGCCAACGTCCTGACTTTC. Translating it yields CASSRPLGGANVLTF. The variable domain in full, with the rest retrieved from reference TRBV14 and TRBJ2-6, is EAGVTQFPSHSVIEKGQTVTLRCDPISGHDNLYWYRRVMGKEIKFLLHFVKESKQDESGMPNNRFLAERTGGTYSTLKVQPAELEDSGVYFCASSRPLGGANVLTFGAGSRLTVL.

This rearrangement joins TRBV28 to TRBJ1-5, with D hard to call. V was clipped by 2 bases and J by 2 bases, with 13 bases between them. CDR1 and CDR2 (germline): MDHEN, SYDVKM. The CDR3 totals 16 residues. CDR3 nucleotide sequence: TGTGCCAGCAGTTTACCGGCCCTAAGGGGCAATCAGCCCCAGCATTTT. Its protein is CASSLPALRGNQPQHF.

The chain links TRBV13 to TRBJ1-2, with 10 bases that match TRBD1. There are 15 residues in the CDR3. Per germline, CDR1 PRHDT and CDR2 FYEKMQ (reference sequence). Trimming took 4 bases from V and 5 from J; bases not matched to a gene: 7. The CDR3 DNA is TGTGCCAGCAGCTCCCCGGACAGGGGGACATATGGCTACACCTTC. This encodes CASSSPDRGTYGYTF.

J is TRBJ1-4 and V is TRBV7-6; TRBD1 might be the D (5 bases). Germline values: CDR1 SGHVS, CDR2 FNYEAQ. The ends were cut back, 5 bases at V and 0 bases at J, with 7 bases in the middle. The CDR3 extends over 14 amino acids. DNA of the CDR3: TGTGCCAGCAGCAGACAGCCAACTAATGAAAAACTGTTTTTT. It translates to CASSRQPTNEKLFF.

The V gene is TRBV29-1, the J gene TRBJ2-3; the match to TRBD2 covers 14 bases. V lost 6 bases, J lost 5 bases, and 7 bases stayed unmatched. Germline assignment: CDR1 SQVTM and CDR2 ANQGSEA. The length of the CDR3 is 15 residues. The CDR3 nucleotides are TGCAGCGTCCCGGGACTAGCGGGAGTGGGAGATACGCAGTATTTT. Amino acids: CSVPGLAGVGDTQYF.

The rearrangement uses TRBV11-1 and TRBJ1-2; TRBD1 aligns across 8 bases. V was pared by 5 bases and J by 8 bases, with 10 bases of the junction left unmatched. Germline V gives CDR1 SGHAT, CDR2 FQDESV (reference sequence). The CDR3 has 14 residues. CDR3: CASSPGQGILGYTF. CDR3 nucleotide sequence: TGTGCCAGCAGCCCCGGACAGGGTATTTTGGGCTACACCTTC.